This T cell receptor beta chain emerged from a study of blood T cell repertoires in COVID-19. The wider study: The samples span acute and convalescent COVID-19 from the United States, Italy and Spain.

In the source study's methods: For nucleated cells, counts were estimated from reference gene primer amplification. Sequencing used immunoSEQ multiplex PCR; TCRdb keeps in-frame clones, though not all of them. V and J calls and clone size come straight from that table; D and trimming were deduced from the DNA. The sample shows some 460,000 clones, 87% of them seen only once. This CDR3 comprises 17 residues. The study assigned cohorts using participant-reported clinical history. Recovered Cohort 3 donors showed two negative PCRs, clearance, or symptom resolution. The sequence was obtained from a woman under 30 who had recovered from COVID-19. The V gene is TRBV21-1, the J gene TRBJ2-3; TRBD2 is taken as the D call from the table, unchecked against the DNA. TRBV21-1 corresponds to a pseudogene. Sequencing input: PBMCs or T cells enriched from blood (not recorded which). DNA for the CDR3: TGTGCCAGCAGCAAAGCCTCCAGGGACTTGGCGTTAGATACGCAGTATTTT. Residues: CASSKASRDLALDTQYF.